This T cell receptor (beta chain) was sequenced in a study of human T cells and chemical hapten exposure. Looking at the study overall: Patients, a majority of them female, were diagnosed with alopecia areata, totalis or universalis.

This clonotype was seen only a few times. Antigen specificity is unknown. As to time point: pre-sensitization, week 0. The treatment denotes: therapeutic diphenylcyclopropenone sensitization with weekly scalp DPC. During construction of the library, unique molecular identifiers were attached to individual cDNA molecules for quantitative, reproducible TCR counting. TCRdb processed the RACE reads anew with MiXCR; each CDR3 protein has one entry. The sample contains about 250,000 distinct CDR3 sequences, 7.5% to 8% of which appear only once. Whole-study findings and limits: Patch test score was positively correlated with the counts of TCRs that had expanded at PT1. The donors suffered from alopecia, so their immune response may not match that of healthy people.

V was clipped by 2 bases and J by 0 bases, with 9 bases between them. Germline V gene data show CDR1 as SGHRS and CDR2 as YFSETQ. CDR3 length equals 14 residues. This clonotype was obtained from a man aged 18 to 29 with alopecia areata. Some clones in this sample may be carry-over from other donors' samples. The chain is built from TRBV5-1 and TRBJ2-7; maybe TRBD1 (5 bases). Here the sequenced sample was whole blood, taken in connection with sensitization to the hapten diphenylcyclopropenone (DPC). The CDR3 here is CASSLSGSSYEQYF. Written as DNA, the CDR3 is TGCGCCAGCAGCTTATCAGGGTCCTCCTACGAGCAGTACTTC.